These T cell receptor beta chains were read from a single sample in a study of identical twins. TCRdb recomputed calls from the 5' RACE reads with MiXCR, one row per CDR3 protein. The sample includes about 790,000 distinct CDR3 sequences, 18% of them seen just once. This sample also appeared in a second study, on T cells expressing NK-cell markers.

Sequences were obtained from PBMCs. Receptors originate from a woman under 30 in good health. CDR3s include the opening cysteine and the closing phenylalanine or tryptophan. A D gene is named only where the DNA matches it firmly. For some rows the clone size is stated as once, few or many, or as a class when expanded; others skip it.

>NA|NA|TRBV12-3/TRBV12-4|TRBJ1-6
CASRPGSSPLHF
TGTGCCAGCAGACCCGGGTCGTCACCCCTCCACTTT
>NA|few|TRBV6-1|TRBJ2-1
CASSVMGPISYNEQFF
TGTGCCAGCAGTGTCATGGGACCTATCTCCTACAATGAGCAGTTCTTC
>NA|NA|TRBV10-3|TRBJ1-5
CAISDNFGQPQHF
TGTGCCATCAGTGATAATTTCGGTCAGCCCCAGCATTTT
>NA|few|TRBV20-1|TRBJ2-3
CSATLSGRHTDTQYF
TGCAGTGCCACCCTCTCGGGGCGGCACACAGATACGCAGTATTTT
>NA|NA|TRBV2|TRBJ2-5
CASGEGRETQYF
TGTGCCAGCGGCGAGGGTAGGGAGACCCAGTACTTC
>TRBD1|NA|TRBV29-1|TRBJ1-2
CSVPRQGAEGYTF
TGCAGCGTTCCCCGACAGGGGGCGGAGGGCTACACCTTC
>NA|NA|TRBV7-9|TRBJ1-2
CASSFVVERGYTF
TGTGCCAGCAGCTTTGTGGTGGAGAGAGGCTACACCTTC
>NA|NA|TRBV7-2|TRBJ2-1
CASSLVFGFYQDNEQFF
TGTGCCAGCAGCTTAGTATTCGGATTTTACCAGGACAATGAGCAGTTCTTC
>NA|many|TRBV29-1|TRBJ2-7
CSVDTGYEQYF
TGCAGCGTTGATACAGGCTACGAGCAGTACTTC
>NA|many|TRBV12-3/TRBV12-4|TRBJ2-1
CASSLALLRWEQFF
TGTGCCAGCAGTTTAGCGCTACTTAGATGGGAGCAGTTCTTC
>NA|few|TRBV25-1|TRBJ2-3
CASSAPRRADTQYF
TGTGCCAGCAGCGCGCCCCGGAGGGCAGATACGCAGTATTTT
>TRBD1|NA|TRBV5-1|TRBJ1-5
CASSGGTGVNQPQHF
TGCGCCAGCAGCGGGGGGACAGGGGTCAATCAGCCCCAGCATTTT
>TRBD2|NA|TRBV6-1|TRBJ2-3
CASTNGLASGTDTQYF
TGTGCCAGCACCAACGGACTAGCAAGTGGCACAGATACGCAGTATTTT
>NA|few|TRBV7-9|TRBJ2-3
CASSLAELAGTDTQYF
TGTGCCAGCAGCTTAGCGGAGCTAGCTGGCACAGATACGCAGTATTTT
>NA|NA|TRBV15|TRBJ2-3
CATKRDPTTDTQYF
TGTGCCACCAAGAGGGACCCTACCACAGATACGCAGTATTTT
>NA|few|TRBV7-8|TRBJ2-7
CASSLEPQRRSSYEQYF
TGTGCCAGCAGCTTAGAACCCCAGCGGCGGAGCTCCTACGAGCAGTACTTC
>TRBD1|NA|TRBV5-5|TRBJ2-7
CASSGQDRAYEQYF
TGTGCCAGCAGCGGGCAGGACAGGGCCTACGAGCAGTACTTC
>NA|NA|TRBV5-1|TRBJ2-1
CASGSAYNEQFF
TGCGCCAGCGGGTCGGCGTACAATGAGCAGTTCTTC
>TRBD1|few|TRBV5-1|TRBJ1-4
CASSAQGARDNEKLFF
TGCGCCAGCAGCGCACAGGGGGCGCGGGATAATGAAAAACTGTTTTTT
>NA|NA|TRBV2|TRBJ2-1
CASLLPGTGRNEQFF
TGTGCCAGTCTACTACCCGGGACTGGACGCAATGAGCAGTTCTTC
>NA|NA|TRBV7-9|TRBJ2-7
CASSRGAFPGEQYF
TGTGCCAGCAGTAGGGGGGCCTTCCCTGGCGAGCAGTACTTC
>TRBD2|few|TRBV27|TRBJ2-7
CASSLRAGGPYEQYF
TGTGCCAGCAGTCTTAGAGCGGGAGGGCCCTACGAGCAGTACTTC
>NA|few|TRBV9|TRBJ2-3
CASSVRVGDADTQYF
TGTGCCAGCAGCGTGAGGGTCGGGGATGCAGATACGCAGTATTTT
>NA|NA|TRBV11-2|TRBJ2-1
CASSSLRGDNEQFF
TGTGCCAGCAGCTCCCTCCGCGGCGACAATGAGCAGTTCTTC
>NA|many|TRBV7-2|TRBJ1-1
CASSLYSSLEAFF
TGTGCCAGCAGCTTATACAGCTCGCTCGAAGCTTTCTTT
>TRBD1|few|TRBV7-2|TRBJ1-3
CASSSPTGQGDGNTIYF
TGTGCCAGCAGCTCCCCGACGGGACAGGGAGACGGAAACACCATATATTTT
>NA|few|TRBV12-3/TRBV12-4|TRBJ1-5
CASSSQKPQHF
TGTGCCAGCAGTTCCCAGAAACCCCAGCATTTT
>NA|NA|TRBV20-1|TRBJ2-7
CSARSGEYEQYF
TGCAGTGCCAGATCGGGGGAGTACGAGCAGTACTTC
>TRBD1|once|TRBV7-2|TRBJ2-7
CASNPLGQGSHEQYF
TGTGCCAGCAACCCTCTGGGACAGGGGTCGCACGAGCAGTACTTC
>NA|NA|TRBV7-9|TRBJ1-6
CASSLPGGASNSPLHF
TGTGCCAGCAGCTTACCTGGAGGAGCCTCGAACTCACCCCTCCACTTT
>NA|NA|TRBV2|TRBJ1-4
CASRGRGEKLFF
TGTGCCAGCAGGGGCAGGGGAGAAAAACTGTTTTTT
>NA|NA|TRBV11-2|TRBJ2-3
CASSLSGRTPRTQYF
TGTGCCAGCAGCTTATCGGGACGGACGCCTCGTACGCAGTATTTT
>NA|NA|TRBV12-5|TRBJ2-5
CASGLVQGYQETQYF
TGTGCTAGTGGTTTGGTACAGGGTTACCAAGAGACCCAGTACTTC
>NA|NA|TRBV20-1|TRBJ2-1
CSASRTVKDNEQFF
TGCAGTGCTAGCAGGACTGTTAAGGACAATGAGCAGTTCTTC
>TRBD2|once|TRBV5-1|TRBJ2-1
CASSTGLATNEQFF
TGCGCCAGCAGCACAGGACTAGCGACCAATGAGCAGTTCTTC
>TRBD1|few|TRBV6-5|TRBJ1-5
CASSSTGGLNQPQHF
TGTGCCAGCAGTTCCACAGGGGGACTCAATCAGCCCCAGCATTTT
>NA|few|TRBV15|TRBJ1-1
CATSRDISLNTEAFF
TGTGCCACCAGCAGAGATATCTCTCTGAACACTGAAGCTTTCTTT
>NA|few|TRBV4-3|TRBJ1-1
CASSLSGLGDTEAFF
TGCGCCAGCAGCCTTTCGGGCCTCGGGGACACTGAAGCTTTCTTT
>NA|few|TRBV29-1|TRBJ1-3
CSVGGQPGGGNTIYF
TGCAGCGTTGGTGGACAGCCCGGGGGAGGAAACACCATATATTTT
>TRBD2|NA|TRBV6-5|TRBJ2-3
CASSYLTGTRGGDTQYF
TGTGCCAGCAGTTACCTCACCGGGACTAGAGGGGGAGATACGCAGTATTTT
>NA|many|TRBV7-9|TRBJ1-1
CASSPPLGGGTEAFF
TGTGCCAGCAGCCCCCCCCTCGGGGGAGGCACTGAAGCTTTCTTT
>NA|few|TRBV20-1|TRBJ2-1
CSAITYNEQFF
TGCAGTGCTATTACGTACAATGAGCAGTTCTTC
>NA|NA|TRBV7-9|TRBJ1-2
CASRGREANYGYTF
TGTGCCAGCAGGGGCCGCGAAGCTAACTATGGCTACACCTTC
>NA|NA|TRBV20-1|TRBJ2-5
CSASLRRAQYF
TGCAGTGCTAGTCTTCGGAGGGCCCAGTACTTC
>NA|NA|TRBV12-3/TRBV12-4|TRBJ2-3
CASSFRESSTDTQYF
TGTGCCAGCAGTTTTCGAGAATCTAGCACAGATACGCAGTATTTT
>NA|NA|TRBV6-5|TRBJ2-3
CASSSVGGDTQYF
TGTGCCAGCAGTTCCGTAGGAGGAGATACGCAGTATTTT
>NA|NA|TRBV12-3/TRBV12-4|TRBJ1-2
CASSFTAFYGYTF
TGTGCCAGCAGTTTCACAGCTTTCTATGGCTACACCTTC
>NA|NA|TRBV20-1|TRBJ1-2
CSARLLTEANYGYTF
TGCAGTGCTAGATTGTTGACAGAAGCTAACTATGGCTACACCTTC
>NA|NA|TRBV10-3|TRBJ1-1
CAISIGTGALEAFF
TGTGCCATCAGTATCGGTACTGGCGCTCTAGAAGCTTTCTTT
>TRBD2|NA|TRBV6-5|TRBJ2-3
CASSSLQRDTQYF
TGTGCCAGCAGTTCCCTCCAGCGGGACACGCAGTATTTT
>NA|NA|TRBV12-3/TRBV12-4|TRBJ1-6
CASSSRRRESPLHF
TGTGCCAGCAGTTCAAGGAGAAGGGAATCACCCCTCCACTTT